The present T cell receptor (beta chain) was sequenced within a study of cytomegalovirus exposure and HLA in healthy donors. CDR3 length: 14 residues. Germline V gives CDR1 MNHEY, CDR2 SMNVEV (reference sequence). Trimming pared 0 bases from V and 5 bases from J, leaving 11 bases between. Broader study findings: Using the classifier, cytomegalovirus status was reportedly diagnosed with high specificity and sensitivity. As a later analysis showed, several of the most significant clusters appeared to be linked to common viral pathogens. Three chains linked to CMV were shown in vitro to be specific for CMV antigens.

It was healthy bone marrow donors who served as donors. Comment on this clone: Its antigen is currently unknown.

Both 60 Vbeta primers and 13 Jbeta primers went into the PCR. Data came from immunoSEQ multiplex PCR; TCRdb stores just in-frame clones and leaves some out. The table includes approximately 250,000 clones, over 75% detected once. This TCR was sampled from a boy between 10 and 17 years old in good health and CMV-seronegative. The specimen sequenced was PBMCs. This sequence joins TRBV27 and TRBJ2-7; D perhaps matches TRBD1 (6 bases). CDR3 DNA sequence: TGTGCCAGCAGTTTATCACAGGGTAGGCACGAGCAGTACTTC. It translates to CASSLSQGRHEQYF.